The clone carrying this T cell receptor beta chain was detected a few times. What it binds is unknown. The sample belongs to a study of early T cells in non-severe SARS-CoV-2 infection. Individual cDNA molecules carried attached unique molecular identifiers. From the 5' RACE reads, TCRdb called clonotypes with MiXCR, one entry per CDR3 protein. This sample has tens of thousands of distinct CDR3 sequences, with approximately 9.9% found just once. The study's findings and limits: VDJdb matching, biased toward anti-spike CD8 responses, missed private and CD4 specificities.

The ends were cut back, 0 bases at V and 11 bases at J, with 14 bases in the middle. Germline CDR1 LGHDT, CDR2 YNNKEL (reference sequence). The CDR3 covers 14 residues. This TCR was recovered from an adult who was a healthcare worker with PCR-confirmed SARS-CoV-2 infection or an uninfected control (not recorded which). J is TRBJ2-1 and V is TRBV3-1, with TRBD2 as a possible D gene (5 bases). The sample taken for sequencing was whole blood. CDR3 nucleotides: TGTGCCAGCAGCCAAGAGGCCCAAAGAGGGCAGCAGTTCTTC. This gives the protein CASSQEAQRGQQFF.